A single sample is the source of the 3 T cell receptor beta chains below, sequenced in a study of blood T cell repertoires in COVID-19 (dated by TCRdb to the early 2020s). Library generation was performed with the immunoSEQ multiplex PCR assay. TCRdb's version of the immuneACCESS table is confined to in-frame rearrangements and falls short of the full clone set. An unresolved V gene accounts for under half of the shortfall where checked; the remainder is of unknown origin. The sample profile shows about 290,000 clones; more than 85% of them were found once. About 4.6% of the sample belongs to the ten largest clones. Material for sequencing was peripheral blood. The receptors derive from a man in his forties with acute or convalescent COVID-19.

The CDR3 nucleotides read TGCGCCAGCAGCCCCGGAAGGGGTACCCCCTACGAGCAGTACTTC. Translated, it gives CASSPGRGTPYEQYF. The chain couples TRBV4-1 to TRBJ2-7, with D tentatively TRBD1 (5 bases). From germline, CDR1 is MGHRA and CDR2 YSYEKL. Trimming shortened V by 4 bases and J by 2 bases, and 15 bases separated the two germline ends. The CDR3 is 15 amino acids.

The count of this clone is one. V gene TRBV11-2 combines with J gene TRBJ2-7; TRBD1 agrees at 7 bases. This CDR3 comprises 13 residues. The V segment lost 5 bases and the J segment 11 bases; nucleotides outside the gene matches: 12. CDR1 SGHAT and CDR2 FQNNGV come from the germline V gene. The DNA of the CDR3 is TGTGCCAGCAGCGGATCCGGGACAGTAGGGAAGTACTTC. The encoded protein is CASSGSGTVGKYF. The entire variable domain, with the rest obtained from reference TRBV11-2 and TRBJ2-7, is as follows: EAGVAQSPRYKIIEKRQSVAFWCNPISGHATLYWYQQILGQGPKLLIQFQNNGVVDDSQLPKDRFSAERLKGVDSTLKIQPAKLEDSAVYLCASSGSGTVGKYFGPGTRLTVT.

The chain links TRBV11-3 to TRBJ2-1, with TRBD1 as a possible D gene (5 bases). CDR1 and CDR2 from the germline V gene are SGHNT and YENEEA. CDR3 length: 15 residues. Between the trimmed V and J ends, which lost 1 base and 8 bases, there was a span of 15 bases. This CDR3 is CASSLGQEQDHEQFF. CDR3 in DNA: TGTGCCAGCAGCTTAGGCCAGGAACAGGACCATGAGCAGTTCTTC.